The subject of this entry is one T cell receptor (beta chain). Profiling relied on immunoSEQ multiplex PCR, and the TCRdb table lists in-frame clones only, not all of them. Of roughly 120,000 clones listed, 90% are singletons. The sample belongs to a study of T cell clones after liver transplantation. In the study overall: Three of eight recipients were HCV-positive; others had non-autoimmune, non-viral indications. At least one year of complete immunosuppression withdrawal without enzymes over twice normal defined tolerance.

The CDR3 spans 18 residues. V was pared by 5 bases and J by 4 bases, with 21 bases between. Germline V gene lookup returns CDR1 SGHAT and CDR2 FQNNGV. Unstimulated PBMCs were sorted into CD3+CD4+ and CD3+CD8+ populations. The starting material was CD4+ T cells from blood, obtained 12 months after liver transplant. The source is a human patient who received a liver transplant. Some T cells may be supplied by the graft donor. This chain connects TRBV11-2 to TRBJ2-6; D may match TRBD1 or TRBD2 (6 bases each). The CDR3 DNA sequence: TGTGCCAGCAGCCATATCCGGGACACGGGAGCAGGGGCCAACGTCCTGACTTTC. The encoded protein is CASSHIRDTGAGANVLTF. The full variable domain, completed using reference TRBV11-2 and TRBJ2-6, is EAGVAQSPRYKIIEKRQSVAFWCNPISGHATLYWYQQILGQGPKLLIQFQNNGVVDDSQLPKDRFSAERLKGVDSTLKIQPAKLEDSAVYLCASSHIRDTGAGANVLTFGAGSRLTVL.